This T cell receptor beta chain appears in the sequencing data of a study of CD8 T cells in ankylosing spondylitis. Overall study findings and caveats: A TCR beta motif of about eight highly homologous variants appeared characteristic of ankylosing spondylitis blood.

Each CDR3 protein is one row after TCRdb ran MiXCR on the 5' RACE reads. The profile shows about 460,000 distinct CDR3 sequences, approximately 5.3% of them singletons. This clonotype was seen at least ten times. Its antigen remains unknown. CDR1 and CDR2 (germline): MNHEY, SVGEGT. The CDR3 has 14 residues. Trimming at V came to 9 bases and at J to 1 base, leaving 9 bases not matched to a gene. The sample was blood, either unsorted or a sorted T cell fraction (not recorded which). This chain connects TRBV6-2 or TRBV6-3 to TRBJ2-7; 7 bases match TRBD1. The TCR originated in a male donor with ankylosing spondylitis. CDR3 protein: CASTRSRGSYEQYF. The CDR3 DNA follows: TGTGCCAGTACAAGGTCCAGGGGGTCCTACGAGCAGTACTTC.